A single sample is the source of the 23 T cell receptor beta chains below, sequenced in a study of T-cell memory formation after mild COVID-19. One entry per CDR3 protein, called by TCRdb with MiXCR from the 5' RACE reads. The sample contains about 180,000 distinct CDR3 sequences, about a sixth of which appear only once. The specimen sequenced was PBMCs or a T cell subset sorted from them (not recorded which). All receptors come from an adult woman who had mild COVID-19 (a few samples of this study predate the infection). Cell type and time point are not known.

V is TRBV5-1 and J is TRBJ1-1; tentative D call: TRBD1 (6 bases). The CDR3 contains 13 residues. Per germline, CDR1 SGHRS and CDR2 YFSETQ. V lost 4 bases, J lost 1 base, and 8 bases lay in between. For the CDR3, the DNA is TGCGCCAGCAGCGGACAGAGGAACACTGAAGCTTTCTTT. It encodes CASSGQRNTEAFF.

This sequence joins TRBV20-1 and TRBJ2-1, with TRBD2 as a possible D gene (6 bases). Trimming took 3 bases from V and 2 from J, leaving 11 bases between them. The CDR3 is 14 residues long. The germline CDR1 and CDR2 sequences are DFQATT and SNEGSKA (reference sequence). The CDR3 loop is CSASDGGAYNEQFF. Written as DNA, the CDR3 is TGCAGTGCTAGCGATGGAGGGGCCTACAATGAGCAGTTCTTC.

CDR3 bases: TGTGCCAGCAGTTACACGGCCGGAGGACACGCTATAAATCAGCCCCAGCATTTT. Amino acid sequence: CASSYTAGGHAINQPQHF. This chain joins TRBV6-2 or TRBV6-3 and TRBJ1-5; TRBD1 is a possible D gene (5 bases). Germline CDR1 and CDR2: MNHEY and SVGEGT. CDR3 size: 18 residues. V lost 2 bases, J lost 4 bases, and 21 bases lay in between.

There are a few counts of this clonotype. In nucleotides, the CDR3 is TGTGCCAGCAGTTTTCGACTAGCGGGAGGAGGGACTACAGATACGCAGTATTTT. This encodes CASSFRLAGGGTTDTQYF. This sequence joins TRBV6-5 and TRBJ2-3; 13 bases align to TRBD2. V dropped 4 bases and J dropped 3; count of bases not matched to a gene: 10. The CDR3 spans 18 residues. The germline gives CDR1 MNHEY, CDR2 SVGAGI.

This clonotype was observed a handful of times. The chain is built from TRBV12-3 or TRBV12-4 and TRBJ2-5, with TRBD2 matching 8 bases. The CDR3 is 18 residues long. The V and J ends lost 1 base and 4 bases, in that order; junction bases with no gene match: 14. CDR3 bases: TGTGCCAGCAGTTTAGGACCCCCGCGGCGGGGGGATCGAGAGACCCAGTACTTC. Amino acid sequence: CASSLGPPRRGDRETQYF.

The rearrangement links TRBV20-1 to TRBJ2-7; 11 bases align to TRBD1. The J segment lost 3 bases and the V segment lost 2 bases, leaving 9 bases of the junction unmatched. Germline V gene data show CDR1 as DFQATT and CDR2 as SNEGSKA (reference sequence). The CDR3 sequence is 16 residues long. The CDR3 sequence: CSARTTPGQGGYEQYF. CDR3 coding DNA: TGCAGTGCTAGAACAACACCGGGACAGGGGGGCTACGAGCAGTACTTC.

This clonotype was detected only a few times. This rearrangement joins TRBV12-3 or TRBV12-4 to TRBJ2-5; 7 bases align to TRBD1. J lost 9 bases, V lost 4 bases, and 11 bases had no gene match. The CDR3 totals 14 residues. CDR3 amino acids: CASSSRTLRGPQYF. As DNA, the CDR3 is TGTGCCAGCAGTTCTCGGACCCTGAGGGGGCCCCAGTACTTC.

This clonotype has a handful of counts. The V and J genes are TRBV5-4 and TRBJ2-1, with 7 bases matching TRBD1. In germline, CDR1 is SGHNT, CDR2 YYREEE (reference sequence). V lost 2 bases to trimming and J lost 7 bases; unmatched junction nucleotides: 12. The CDR3 spans 16 residues. The CDR3 is CASSFLSSTGVNEQFF. CDR3 DNA sequence: TGTGCCAGCAGCTTTCTCAGCTCAACAGGGGTGAATGAGCAGTTCTTC. The full variable domain, rest sourced from reference TRBV5-4 and TRBJ2-1, is ETGVTQSPTHLIKTRGQQVTLRCSSQSGHNTVSWYQQALGQGPQFIFQYYREEENGRGNFPPRFSGLQFPNYSSELNVNALELDDSALYLCASSFLSSTGVNEQFFGPGTRLTVL.

Concerning this clonotype: A read error may account for a junction end that differs from germline. The V and J genes are TRBV24-1 and TRBJ2-7; possibly TRBD1 for D (5 bases). The CDR3 consists of 14 residues. Germline assignment: CDR1 KGHDR and CDR2 SFDVKD. In DNA, the CDR3 is TGTGACACCAGTGATCCAGGGTCCTCCTACGAGCAGTACTTC. Residues: CDTSDPGSSYEQYF.

The chain uses TRBV19 and TRBJ1-2; D might be TRBD1 (5 bases). CDR3 length: 13 residues. Looked up from germline, CDR1 is LNHDA and CDR2 is SQIVND (reference sequence). V was pared by 3 bases and J by 4 bases, with 9 bases between. The CDR3 is CASSIGTVYGYTF. In DNA form, the CDR3 reads TGTGCCAGTAGTATCGGGACCGTCTATGGCTACACCTTC.

This clonotype showed up just a few times. This chain uses TRBV12-3 or TRBV12-4 with TRBJ2-3, with 7 bases aligning to TRBD2. V was clipped by 5 bases and J by 5 bases; unmatched bases: 7. The CDR3 has 14 amino acids. The CDR3 loop is CASSPLGRGDTQYF. CDR3 in DNA: TGTGCCAGCAGTCCCCTGGGGAGGGGAGATACGCAGTATTTT.

There are a few counts of this clonotype. J is TRBJ2-5 and V is TRBV7-2; TRBD2 might be the D (5 bases). CDR3 length equals 13 residues. Trimming took off 1 base at V and 3 bases at J, with 6 bases between the two ends. Per the germline V gene, CDR1 is SGHTA and CDR2 is FQGNSA. CDR3 in amino acids: CASSLVREETQYF. Written as DNA, the CDR3 is TGTGCCAGCAGCTTAGTGCGGGAAGAGACCCAGTACTTC.

The genes are TRBV5-1 and TRBJ1-1, with 7 nucleotides matching TRBD1. This CDR3 region has 15 residues. With 3 bases clipped from V and 0 bases from J, the junction kept 5 bases outside the gene matches. Germline loops: CDR1 SGHRS, CDR2 YFSETQ. The CDR3 coding sequence is TGCGCCAGCAGCTCGCAGGGGGAGGTGAACACTGAAGCTTTCTTT. Translating it yields CASSSQGEVNTEAFF.

This clonotype appeared once. The rearrangement joins TRBV7-9 to TRBJ1-1; D is ambiguous. V gave up 1 base and J gave up 5 bases, with 11 bases separating them. The germline V gene has CDR1 SEHNR and CDR2 FQNEAQ (reference sequence). The CDR3 length is 14 residues. The CDR3 loop reads CASSLVGYRTEAFF. The CDR3 DNA sequence: TGTGCCAGCAGCTTAGTTGGGTATAGGACTGAAGCTTTCTTT.

The chain joins TRBV12-3 or TRBV12-4 to TRBJ2-1; either TRBD1 or TRBD2 may supply D (5 bases each). Trimming took off 5 bases at V and 7 bases at J, with 18 bases between the two ends. This CDR3 contains 15 residues. DNA of the CDR3: TGTGCCAGCAGTCCCCGGGGCGGGTTGGGGAATGAGCAGTTCTTC. This sequence encodes CASSPRGGLGNEQFF.

The J gene is TRBJ2-1, the V gene TRBV24-1; 8 nucleotides agree with TRBD1. This CDR3 region has 15 residues. Germline V gives CDR1 KGHDR, CDR2 SFDVKD. V shed 3 bases and J 4 bases; nucleotides not matched to a gene: 4. CDR3 amino acids: CATSDGTGWYNEQFF. The CDR3 DNA sequence: TGTGCCACCAGTGATGGGACAGGCTGGTACAATGAGCAGTTCTTC.

Only a few counts were recorded for this clonotype. The CDR3 sequence: CASSVGQGAGDTQYF. In DNA, the CDR3 is TGTGCCAGCAGTGTGGGACAGGGGGCCGGAGATACGCAGTATTTT. The gene calls are TRBV2 and TRBJ2-3; TRBD1 matches 12 bases. Germline lookup yields CDR1 SNHLY and CDR2 FYNNEI. Germline trimming cut 4 bases from V and 5 bases from J; bases unmatched to any gene: 4. The CDR3 runs to 15 residues.

The chain employs TRBV24-1 and TRBJ2-3, with 7 bases identical to TRBD2. The CDR3 sequence is 16 residues long. Germline V gene data show CDR1 as KGHDR and CDR2 as SFDVKD. V trimming: 1 base; J trimming: 2 bases; junction bases outside the gene matches: 5. In DNA, the CDR3 is TGTGCCACCAGTGATTTCGGCGGGGGACCCACAGATACGCAGTATTTT. This gives the protein CATSDFGGGPTDTQYF.

The chain has TRBV5-1 and TRBJ1-4, with D maybe TRBD1 (6 bases). V was trimmed by 0 bases and J by 6 bases, leaving 15 bases between them. This CDR3 contains 16 residues. The germline V gene encodes CDR1 SGHRS and CDR2 YFSETQ. CDR3: CASSLGMGGEDEKLFF. The CDR3 DNA sequence: TGCGCCAGCAGCTTGGGAATGGGGGGCGAGGATGAAAAACTGTTTTTT.

This clonotype was found a few times. V usage is TRBV24-1 and J usage is TRBJ2-1; the match to TRBD2 covers 8 bases. CDR3 size: 16 residues. Germline values: CDR1 KGHDR, CDR2 SFDVKD. J was trimmed by 5 bases and V by 0 bases; bases with no gene match: 5. The CDR3 here is CATSDLRAGGDNEQFF. The CDR3 DNA reads TGTGCCACCAGTGATTTGAGGGCGGGAGGAGACAATGAGCAGTTCTTC.

The rearrangement uses TRBV30 and TRBJ1-5; weak D call: TRBD1 (6 bases). In germline, CDR1 is GTSNPN, CDR2 SVGIG (reference sequence). The V end was cut by 3 bases, the J end by 3 bases, with 12 bases between. There are 14 residues in the CDR3. CDR3 region: CAWRGGGDNQPQHF. The CDR3 region has the DNA TGTGCCTGGAGAGGGGGAGGAGACAATCAGCCCCAGCATTTT.

This clonotype was observed a handful of times. The chain carries TRBV29-1 and TRBJ1-1; 12 positions match TRBD1. CDR1 and CDR2 from the germline V gene are SQVTM and ANQGSEA. This CDR3 contains 15 residues. Trimming took 3 bases from V and 5 from J; bases not matched to a gene: 7. This CDR3 is CSVEGDRGLRTEAFF. CDR3 DNA sequence: TGCAGCGTTGAGGGGGACAGGGGGCTGAGGACTGAAGCTTTCTTT.

The chain is built from TRBV12-3 or TRBV12-4 and TRBJ2-3; 13 nucleotides agree with TRBD2. V shed 7 bases, J shed 5 bases, and the junction held 3 bases outside the gene matches. The CDR3 is 14 residues long. CDR3 amino acids: CASTRLAGGDTQYF. The CDR3 DNA sequence: TGTGCCAGCACCCGACTAGCGGGGGGAGATACGCAGTATTTT.